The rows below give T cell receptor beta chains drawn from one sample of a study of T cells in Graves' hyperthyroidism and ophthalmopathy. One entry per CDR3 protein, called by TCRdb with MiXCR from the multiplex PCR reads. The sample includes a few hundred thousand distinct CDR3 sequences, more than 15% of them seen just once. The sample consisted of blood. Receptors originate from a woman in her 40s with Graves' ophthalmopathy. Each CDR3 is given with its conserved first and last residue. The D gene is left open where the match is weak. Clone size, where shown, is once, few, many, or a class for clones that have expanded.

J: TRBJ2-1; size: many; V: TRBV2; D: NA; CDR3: CASSPAEKAGHNEQFF; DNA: TGTGCCAGCAGTCCAGCGGAGAAGGCAGGTCACAATGAGCAGTTCTTC
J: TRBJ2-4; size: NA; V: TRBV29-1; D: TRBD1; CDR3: CSVAGTGVDIQYF; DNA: TGCAGCGTGGCCGGGACAGGGGTGGACATTCAGTACTTC
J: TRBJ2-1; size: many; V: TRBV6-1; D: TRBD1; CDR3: CASSYAGQGYNEQFF; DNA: TGTGCCAGCAGTTACGCGGGACAGGGTTACAATGAGCAGTTCTTC
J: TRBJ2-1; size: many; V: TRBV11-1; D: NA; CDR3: CASSPSDYNEQFF; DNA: TGTGCCAGCAGCCCTTCCGATTACAATGAGCAGTTCTTC
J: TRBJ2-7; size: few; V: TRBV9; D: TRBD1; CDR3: CASSVGQGRSYEQYF; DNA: TGTGCCAGCAGCGTAGGACAGGGAAGGTCCTACGAGCAGTACTTC
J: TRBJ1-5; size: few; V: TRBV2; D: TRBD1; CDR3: CASRWDSRKPQHF; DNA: TGTGCCAGCAGGTGGGACAGCCGTAAGCCCCAGCATTTT
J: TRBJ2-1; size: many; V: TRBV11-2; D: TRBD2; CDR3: CASSFQRTRNEQFF; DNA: TGTGCCAGCAGCTTTCAGCGGACTAGGAATGAGCAGTTCTTC
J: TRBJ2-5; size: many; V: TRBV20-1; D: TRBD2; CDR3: CSARGGSGQETQYF; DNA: TGCAGTGCTAGGGGAGGGAGCGGACAAGAGACCCAGTACTTC
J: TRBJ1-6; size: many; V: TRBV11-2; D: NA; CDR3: CASSEYNSPLHF; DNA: TGTGCCAGCAGCGAGTATAATTCACCCCTCCACTTT
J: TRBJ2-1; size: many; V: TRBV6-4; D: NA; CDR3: CASSDSEGGNEQFF; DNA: TGTGCCAGCAGTGACTCAGAAGGGGGCAATGAGCAGTTCTTC
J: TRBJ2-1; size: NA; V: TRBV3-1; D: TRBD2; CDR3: CASSQDYTGLAGAGEQFF; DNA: TGTGCCAGCAGCCAAGACTATACGGGACTAGCGGGGGCCGGCGAGCAGTTCTTC
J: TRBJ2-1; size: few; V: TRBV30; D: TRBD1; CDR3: CAWAGQGHNEQFF; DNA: TGTGCCTGGGCCGGACAGGGCCACAATGAGCAGTTCTTC
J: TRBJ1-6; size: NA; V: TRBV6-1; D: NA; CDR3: CASGRLSSYNSPLHF; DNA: TGTGCCAGCGGGAGGTTAAGCTCCTATAATTCACCCCTCCACTTT
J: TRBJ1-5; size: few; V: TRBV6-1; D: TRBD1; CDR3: CASRPDRGGYQPQHF; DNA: TGTGCCAGCAGACCGGACAGGGGTGGGTATCAGCCCCAGCATTTT
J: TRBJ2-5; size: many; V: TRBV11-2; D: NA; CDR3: CASSSNTQETQYF; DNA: TGTGCCAGCAGCTCAAACACCCAAGAGACCCAGTACTTC
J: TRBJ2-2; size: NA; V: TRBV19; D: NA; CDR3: CASSILGGELFF; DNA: TGTGCCAGTAGTATTCTTGGCGGGGAGCTGTTTTTT
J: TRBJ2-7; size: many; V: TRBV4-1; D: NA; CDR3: CASSQFTGRREEQYF; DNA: TGCGCCAGCAGCCAATTCACCGGGAGAAGGGAAGAGCAGTACTTC
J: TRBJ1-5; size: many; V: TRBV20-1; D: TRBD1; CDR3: CSAQAGGGYSNQPQHF; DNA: TGCAGTGCTCAGGCAGGGGGAGGGTATAGCAATCAGCCCCAGCATTTT
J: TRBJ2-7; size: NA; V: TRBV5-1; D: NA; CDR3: CASSLEGFREQYF; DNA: TGCGCCAGCAGCTTGGAAGGGTTTCGCGAGCAGTACTTC
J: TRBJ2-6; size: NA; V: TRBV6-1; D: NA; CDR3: CASSRGHSGANVLTF; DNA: TGTGCCAGCAGCCGGGGCCATTCTGGGGCCAACGTCCTGACTTTC
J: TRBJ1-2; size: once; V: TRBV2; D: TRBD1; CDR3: CASSWTGRNYGYTF; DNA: TGTGCCAGCAGTTGGACAGGGAGAAACTATGGCTACACCTTC
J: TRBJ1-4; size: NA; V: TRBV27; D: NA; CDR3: CASSLGPRRTNEKLFF; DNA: TGTGCCAGCAGTTTGGGACCAAGGCGCACTAATGAAAAACTGTTTTTT
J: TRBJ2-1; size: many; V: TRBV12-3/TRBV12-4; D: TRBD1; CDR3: CASTMRGDRGDEQFF; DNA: TGTGCCAGCACAATGCGAGGGGACAGGGGGGATGAGCAGTTCTTC
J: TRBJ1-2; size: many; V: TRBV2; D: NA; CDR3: CASISDTSKGYTF; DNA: TGTGCCAGCATCTCGGACACCTCCAAGGGCTACACCTTC
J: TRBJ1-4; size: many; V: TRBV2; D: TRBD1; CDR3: CASNARDSSNEKLFF; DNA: TGTGCCAGCAACGCCCGGGACAGTTCTAATGAAAAACTGTTTTTT
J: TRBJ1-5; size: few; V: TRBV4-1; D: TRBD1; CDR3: CASSHTGGTQPQHF; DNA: TGCGCCAGCAGCCACACAGGGGGCACGCAGCCCCAGCATTTT
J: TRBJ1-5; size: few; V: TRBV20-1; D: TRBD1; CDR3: CSAYKDRGRNQPQHF; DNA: TGCAGTGCCTATAAGGACAGGGGGAGAAATCAGCCCCAGCATTTT
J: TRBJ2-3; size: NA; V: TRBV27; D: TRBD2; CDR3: CASSKSGADTQYF; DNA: TGTGCCAGCAGTAAGAGCGGGGCTGATACGCAGTATTTT
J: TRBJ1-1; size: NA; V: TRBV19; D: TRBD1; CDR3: CASSIGTGLAFF; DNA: TGTGCCAGTAGTATCGGGACAGGGTTGGCTTTCTTT
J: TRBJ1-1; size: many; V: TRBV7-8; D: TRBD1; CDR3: CASSPWTGLGTEAFF; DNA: TGTGCCAGCAGCCCCTGGACAGGGCTGGGAACTGAAGCTTTCTTT
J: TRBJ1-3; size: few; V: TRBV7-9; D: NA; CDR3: CASSASGVPGNTIYF; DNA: TGTGCCAGCAGCGCCTCAGGGGTCCCTGGAAACACCATATATTTT
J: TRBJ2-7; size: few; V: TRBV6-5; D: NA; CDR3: CASSYSAGPKFEQYF; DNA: TGTGCCAGCAGTTACTCGGCAGGTCCCAAATTCGAGCAGTACTTC
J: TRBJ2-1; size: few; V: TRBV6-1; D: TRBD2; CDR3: CASRSTSGRAYNEQFF; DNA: TGTGCCAGCAGGTCGACTAGCGGGAGGGCCTACAATGAGCAGTTCTTC
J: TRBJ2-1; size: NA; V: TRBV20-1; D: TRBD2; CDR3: CSANRLASDEQFF; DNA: TGCAGTGCAAACCGACTAGCTTCCGATGAGCAGTTCTTC
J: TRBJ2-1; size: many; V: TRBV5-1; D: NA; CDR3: CASSLDPRESEQFF; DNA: TGCGCCAGCAGCTTGGACCCTCGCGAAAGTGAGCAGTTCTTC
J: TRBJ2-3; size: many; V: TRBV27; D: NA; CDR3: CASSPRTRGATDTQYF; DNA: TGTGCCAGCAGTCCAAGGACCCGAGGTGCTACAGATACGCAGTATTTT
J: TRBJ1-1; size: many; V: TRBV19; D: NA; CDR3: CASSIDVARVNTEAFF; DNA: TGTGCCAGTAGTATAGATGTAGCCAGAGTGAACACTGAAGCTTTCTTT
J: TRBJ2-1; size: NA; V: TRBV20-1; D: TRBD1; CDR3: CSAGRTGEPYNEQFF; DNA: TGCAGTGCTGGCCGAACAGGGGAACCTTACAATGAGCAGTTCTTC
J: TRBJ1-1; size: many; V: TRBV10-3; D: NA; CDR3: CAISESMGANTEAFF; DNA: TGTGCCATCAGTGAGTCGATGGGGGCCAACACTGAAGCTTTCTTT
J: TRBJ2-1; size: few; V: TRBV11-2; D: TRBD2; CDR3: CASSNPWGTSGGALDFNEQFF; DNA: TGTGCCAGCAGCAATCCTTGGGGGACTAGCGGGGGGGCCCTGGATTTTAATGAGCAGTTCTTC
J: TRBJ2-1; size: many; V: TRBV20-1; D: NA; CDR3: CSARDLARLYNEQFF; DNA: TGCAGTGCTAGAGATCTGGCAAGGCTGTACAATGAGCAGTTCTTC
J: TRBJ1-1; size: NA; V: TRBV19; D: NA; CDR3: CASSIIGIVPTEAFF; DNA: TGTGCCAGTAGTATAATCGGGATTGTTCCCACTGAAGCTTTCTTT
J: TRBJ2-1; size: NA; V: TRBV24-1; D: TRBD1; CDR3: CATSDPRTGGIYNEQFF; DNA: TGTGCCACCAGTGACCCTCGGACAGGGGGGATCTACAATGAGCAGTTCTTC
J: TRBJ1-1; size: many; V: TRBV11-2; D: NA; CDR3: CASSLDRGVGEAFF; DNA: TGTGCCAGCAGCTTAGATCGGGGAGTGGGTGAAGCTTTCTTT
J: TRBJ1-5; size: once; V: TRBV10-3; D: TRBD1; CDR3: CAISAGQGDQPQHF; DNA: TGTGCCATCAGTGCGGGACAGGGCGATCAGCCCCAGCATTTT
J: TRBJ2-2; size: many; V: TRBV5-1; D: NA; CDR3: CASSYDSTGELFF; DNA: TGCGCCAGCAGCTACGACAGCACCGGGGAGCTGTTTTTT
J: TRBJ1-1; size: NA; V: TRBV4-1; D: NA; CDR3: CASSQEVPSLMNTEAFF; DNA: TGCGCCAGCAGCCAAGAGGTTCCCTCCCTCATGAACACTGAAGCTTTCTTT